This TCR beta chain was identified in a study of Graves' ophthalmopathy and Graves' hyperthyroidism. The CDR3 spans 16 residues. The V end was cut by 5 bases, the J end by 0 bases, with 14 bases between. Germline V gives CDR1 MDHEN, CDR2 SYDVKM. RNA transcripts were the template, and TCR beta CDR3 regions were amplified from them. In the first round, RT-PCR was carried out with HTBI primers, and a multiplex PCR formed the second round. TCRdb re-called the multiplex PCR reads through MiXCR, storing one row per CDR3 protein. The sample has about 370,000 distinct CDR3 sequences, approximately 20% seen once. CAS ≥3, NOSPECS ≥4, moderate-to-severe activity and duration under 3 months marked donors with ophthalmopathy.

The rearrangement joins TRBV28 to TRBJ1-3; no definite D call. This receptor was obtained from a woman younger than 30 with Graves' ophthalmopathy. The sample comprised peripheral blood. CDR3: CASSPAQTVSGNTIYF. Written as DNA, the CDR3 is TGTGCCAGCAGTCCCGCCCAAACAGTCTCTGGAAACACCATATATTTT.